This T cell receptor (beta chain) comes out of a study of control samples from healthy donors and cancer patients. TCRdb's table, derived via immunoSEQ multiplex PCR, lists solely in-frame clones and lacks some. The data show approximately 160,000 clones, approximately 94% seen once. The CDR3 runs to 15 residues. The germline V gene encodes CDR1 SGHNT and CDR2 YYREEE (reference sequence). J was trimmed by 3 bases and V by 3 bases; bases with no gene match: 3. This sequence originates from a woman aged 18-35 years in good health. Sequencing used blood. This chain connects TRBV5-4 to TRBJ1-6; 7 positions agree with TRBD1. DNA for the CDR3: TGTGCCAGCAGCTCGGGACAGCTCTATAATTCACCCCTCCACTTT. Protein: CASSSGQLYNSPLHF.